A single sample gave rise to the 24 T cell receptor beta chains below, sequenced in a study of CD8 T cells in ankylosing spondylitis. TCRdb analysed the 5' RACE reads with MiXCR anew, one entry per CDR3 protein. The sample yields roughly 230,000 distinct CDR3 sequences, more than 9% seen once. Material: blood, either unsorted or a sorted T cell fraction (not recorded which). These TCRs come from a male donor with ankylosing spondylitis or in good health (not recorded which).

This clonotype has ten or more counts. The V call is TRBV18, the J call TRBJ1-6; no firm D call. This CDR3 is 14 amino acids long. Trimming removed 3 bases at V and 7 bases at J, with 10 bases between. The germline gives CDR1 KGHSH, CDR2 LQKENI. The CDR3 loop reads CASSPTGWNSPLHF. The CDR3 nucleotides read TGTGCCAGCTCACCTACGGGTTGGAATTCACCCCTCCACTTT.

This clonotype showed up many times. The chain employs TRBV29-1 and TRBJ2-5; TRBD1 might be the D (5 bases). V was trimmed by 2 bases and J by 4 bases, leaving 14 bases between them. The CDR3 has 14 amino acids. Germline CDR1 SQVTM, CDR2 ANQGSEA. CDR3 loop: CSVERLLQGETQYF. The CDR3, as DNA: TGCAGCGTTGAAAGACTGCTCCAGGGAGAGACCCAGTACTTC.

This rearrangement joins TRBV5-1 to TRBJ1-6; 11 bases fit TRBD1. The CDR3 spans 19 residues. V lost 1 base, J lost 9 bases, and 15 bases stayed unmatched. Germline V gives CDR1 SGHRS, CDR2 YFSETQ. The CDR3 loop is CASSLWGTEPGQGGSPLHF. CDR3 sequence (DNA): TGCGCCAGCAGCTTGTGGGGAACTGAGCCGGGACAGGGGGGTTCACCCCTCCACTTT.

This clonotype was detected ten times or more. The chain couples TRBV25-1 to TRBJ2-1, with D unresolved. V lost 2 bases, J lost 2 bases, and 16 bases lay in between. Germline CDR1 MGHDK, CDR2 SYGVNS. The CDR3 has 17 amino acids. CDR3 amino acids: CASSETWARSPYNEQFF. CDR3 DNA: TGTGCCAGCAGTGAAACGTGGGCCCGTTCTCCCTACAATGAGCAGTTCTTC.

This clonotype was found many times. In DNA form, the CDR3 reads TGCAGCGTTGGGGGCTCTGGAAACACCATATATTTT. Encoded protein: CSVGGSGNTIYF. The rearrangement links TRBV29-1 to TRBJ1-3, with unresolved D. V was cut by 4 bases and J by 0 bases, with 4 bases left in between. The CDR3 loop spans 12 amino acids. CDR1 and CDR2 from the germline V gene are SQVTM and ANQGSEA.

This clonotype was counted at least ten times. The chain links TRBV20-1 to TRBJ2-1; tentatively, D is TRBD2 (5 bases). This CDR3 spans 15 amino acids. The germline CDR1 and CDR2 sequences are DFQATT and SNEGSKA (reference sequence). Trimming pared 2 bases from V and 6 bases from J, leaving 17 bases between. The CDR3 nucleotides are TGCAGTGCTAGACTCTCCGGGATTATACGCAATGAGCAGTTCTTC. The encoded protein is CSARLSGIIRNEQFF.

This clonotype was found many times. The CDR3 DNA follows: TGTGCCAGCAGCTTACTCGGAGGTTCCGATACGCAGTATTTT. Protein: CASSLLGGSDTQYF. This chain connects TRBV7-2 to TRBJ2-3; a possible D gene is TRBD2 (5 bases). The CDR3 has 14 residues. Trimming pared 2 bases from V and 6 bases from J, leaving 12 bases between. Germline V gene sequence: CDR1 SGHTA, CDR2 FQGNSA.

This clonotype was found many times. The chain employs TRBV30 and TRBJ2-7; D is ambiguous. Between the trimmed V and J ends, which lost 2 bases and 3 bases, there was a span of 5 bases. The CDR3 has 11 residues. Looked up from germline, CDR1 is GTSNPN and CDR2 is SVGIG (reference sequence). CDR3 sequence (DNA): TGTGCCTGGAGTAACGGCTACGAGCAGTACTTC. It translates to CAWSNGYEQYF.

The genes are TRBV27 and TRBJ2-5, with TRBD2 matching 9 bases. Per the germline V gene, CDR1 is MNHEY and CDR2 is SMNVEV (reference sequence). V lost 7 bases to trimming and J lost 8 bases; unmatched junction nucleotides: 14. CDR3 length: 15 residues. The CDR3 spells CASTSITGGRGTQYF. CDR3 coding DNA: TGTGCCAGCACTTCGATTACTGGCGGGAGGGGAACCCAGTACTTC.

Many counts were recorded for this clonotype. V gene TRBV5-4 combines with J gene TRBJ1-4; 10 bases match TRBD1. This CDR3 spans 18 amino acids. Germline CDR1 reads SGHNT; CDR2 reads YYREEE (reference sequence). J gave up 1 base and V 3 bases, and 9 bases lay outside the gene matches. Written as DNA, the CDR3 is TGTGCCAGCAGCTCAAGCCGGGACAGGGGCCAAACTAATGAAAAACTGTTTTTT. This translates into CASSSSRDRGQTNEKLFF.

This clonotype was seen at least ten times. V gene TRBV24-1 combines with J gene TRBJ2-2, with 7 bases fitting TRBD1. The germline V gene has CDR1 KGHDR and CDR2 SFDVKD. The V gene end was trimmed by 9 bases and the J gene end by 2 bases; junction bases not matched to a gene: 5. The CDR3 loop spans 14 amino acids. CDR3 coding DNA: TGTGCCACCCAGGGACAGCAAAACACCGGGGAGCTGTTTTTT. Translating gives CATQGQQNTGELFF.

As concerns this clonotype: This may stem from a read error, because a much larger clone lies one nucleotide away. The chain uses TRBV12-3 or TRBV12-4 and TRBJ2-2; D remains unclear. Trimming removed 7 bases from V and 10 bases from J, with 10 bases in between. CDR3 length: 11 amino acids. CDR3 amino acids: CASILAEELFF. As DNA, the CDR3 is TGTGCCAGCATCTTAGCCGAGGAGCTGTTTTTT.

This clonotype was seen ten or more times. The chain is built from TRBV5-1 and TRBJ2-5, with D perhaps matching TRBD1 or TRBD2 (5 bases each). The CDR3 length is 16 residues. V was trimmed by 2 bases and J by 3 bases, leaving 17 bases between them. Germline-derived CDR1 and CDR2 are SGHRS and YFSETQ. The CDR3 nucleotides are TGCGCCAGCAGCTTACTAGGTCGGGGCGCGGAAGAGACCCAGTACTTC. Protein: CASSLLGRGAEETQYF.

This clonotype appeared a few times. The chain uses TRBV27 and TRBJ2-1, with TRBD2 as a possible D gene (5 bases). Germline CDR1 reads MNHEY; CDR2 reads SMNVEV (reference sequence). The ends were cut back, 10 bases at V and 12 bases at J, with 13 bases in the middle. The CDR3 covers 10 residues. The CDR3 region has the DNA TGTGCCATCCACGGAGGAATGCAGTTCTTC. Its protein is CAIHGGMQFF.

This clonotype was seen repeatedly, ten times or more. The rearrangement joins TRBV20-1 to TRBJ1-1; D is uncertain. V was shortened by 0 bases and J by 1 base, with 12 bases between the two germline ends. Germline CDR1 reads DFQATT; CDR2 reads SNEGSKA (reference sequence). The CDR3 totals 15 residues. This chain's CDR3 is CSARDLGSENTEAFF. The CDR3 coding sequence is TGCAGTGCTAGAGACCTTGGAAGCGAGAACACTGAAGCTTTCTTT.

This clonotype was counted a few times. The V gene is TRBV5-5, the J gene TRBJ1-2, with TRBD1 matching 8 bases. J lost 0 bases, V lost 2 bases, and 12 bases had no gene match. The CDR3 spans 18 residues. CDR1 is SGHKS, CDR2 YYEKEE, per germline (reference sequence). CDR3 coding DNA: TGTGCCAGCAGCTTTCGTACCCAGGGGGCCATCTCTAACTATGGCTACACCTTC. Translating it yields CASSFRTQGAISNYGYTF.

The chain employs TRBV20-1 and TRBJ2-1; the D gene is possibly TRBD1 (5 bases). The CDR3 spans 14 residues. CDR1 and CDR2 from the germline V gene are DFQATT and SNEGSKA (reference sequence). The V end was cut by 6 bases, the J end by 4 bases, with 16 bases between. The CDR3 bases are TGCAGTGCCCCCGACTGGGGCCCTTACAATGAGCAGTTCTTC. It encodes CSAPDWGPYNEQFF.

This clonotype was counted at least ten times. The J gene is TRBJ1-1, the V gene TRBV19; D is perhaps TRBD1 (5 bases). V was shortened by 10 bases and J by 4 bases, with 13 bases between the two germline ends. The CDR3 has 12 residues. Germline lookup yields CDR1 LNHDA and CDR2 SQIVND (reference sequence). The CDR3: CATRPGSTEAFF. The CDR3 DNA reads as TGTGCCACCCGACCAGGGTCCACTGAAGCTTTCTTT.

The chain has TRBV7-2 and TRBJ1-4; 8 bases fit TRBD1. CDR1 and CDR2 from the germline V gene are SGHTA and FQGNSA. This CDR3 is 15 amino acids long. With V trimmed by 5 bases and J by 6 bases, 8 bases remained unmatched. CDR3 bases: TGTGCCAGCAGCCCAGCCTCAGGGGGCCATGAAAAACTGTTTTTT. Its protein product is CASSPASGGHEKLFF.

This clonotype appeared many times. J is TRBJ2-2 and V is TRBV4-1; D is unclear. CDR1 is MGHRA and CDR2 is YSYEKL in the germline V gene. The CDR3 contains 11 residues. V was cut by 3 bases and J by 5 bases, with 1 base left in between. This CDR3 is CASSQTGELFF. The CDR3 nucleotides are TGCGCCAGCAGCCAGACCGGGGAGCTGTTTTTT.

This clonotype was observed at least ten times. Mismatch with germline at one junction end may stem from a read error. The CDR3 nucleotides are TGTGCCAGCAGCGTAGAAAGGGACAGGGTGCATTTT. This sequence encodes CASSVERDRVHF. The rearrangement joins TRBV9 to TRBJ2-3, with TRBD1 matching 9 bases. The CDR3 extends over 12 amino acids. CDR1 is SGDLS and CDR2 is YYNGEE in the germline V gene.

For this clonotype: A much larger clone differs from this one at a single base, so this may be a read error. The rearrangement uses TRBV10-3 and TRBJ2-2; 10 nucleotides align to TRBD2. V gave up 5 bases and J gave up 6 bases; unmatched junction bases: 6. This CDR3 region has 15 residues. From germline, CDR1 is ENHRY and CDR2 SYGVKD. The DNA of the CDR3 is TGTGCCATCAGTCGGCTAGCGGGAGACGCCGGGGAGCTGTTTTTT. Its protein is CAISRLAGDAGELFF.

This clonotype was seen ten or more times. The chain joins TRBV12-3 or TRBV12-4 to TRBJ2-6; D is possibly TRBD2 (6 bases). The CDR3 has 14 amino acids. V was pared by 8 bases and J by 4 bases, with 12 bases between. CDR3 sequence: CASPRELGANVLTF. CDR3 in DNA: TGTGCCAGCCCCCGGGAGTTAGGGGCCAACGTCCTGACTTTC.

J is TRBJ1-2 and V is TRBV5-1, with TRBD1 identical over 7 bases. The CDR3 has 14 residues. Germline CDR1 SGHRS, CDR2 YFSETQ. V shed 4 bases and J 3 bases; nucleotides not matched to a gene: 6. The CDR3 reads CASSDFTGDYGYTF. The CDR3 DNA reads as TGCGCCAGCAGCGACTTCACAGGGGACTATGGCTACACCTTC. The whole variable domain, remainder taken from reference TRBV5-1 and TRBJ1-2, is KAGVTQTPRYLIKTRGQQVTLSCSPISGHRSVSWYQQTPGQGLQFLFEYFSETQRNKGNFPGRFSGRQFSNSRSEMNVSTLELGDSALYLCASSDFTGDYGYTFGSGTRLTVV.